This T cell receptor beta chain was recovered during a study of CD8 T cells in Susac syndrome. Reverse transcription of 0.5 to 1 ug RNA was carried out with random hexamers. Each CDR3 protein gets one entry after TCRdb re-called the immunoSEQ multiplex PCR reads with MiXCR. The table includes around 130,000 distinct CDR3 sequences, 94% detected once. The CDR3 consists of 14 residues. Trimming shortened V by 1 base and J by 6 bases, and 9 bases separated the two germline ends. Germline V gives CDR1 SGHAT, CDR2 FQDESV (reference sequence). Controls were healthy donors chosen to match patients in age and sex.

Source material: CD4+ T cells from PBMCs. This TCR came from a human donor in good health. The chain combines TRBV11-1 with TRBJ2-2, with D uncertain. The CDR3 region is CASSLGLEAGELFF. The CDR3, as DNA: TGTGCCAGCAGCTTAGGCCTTGAGGCCGGGGAGCTGTTTTTT. Combining the CDR3 with reference TRBV11-1 and TRBJ2-2 gives the whole variable domain EAEVAQSPRYKITEKSQAVAFWCDPISGHATLYWYRQILGQGPELLVQFQDESVVDDSQLPKDRFSAERLKGVDSTLKIQPAELGDSAMYLCASSLGLEAGELFFGEGSRLTVL.